The T cell receptor beta chain described here comes from a study of identical twins. The donor group consisted entirely of healthy Caucasians. This CDR3 spans 15 amino acids. CDR1 and CDR2 (germline): LGHDT, YNNKEL (reference sequence). V lost 4 bases to trimming and J lost 4 bases; unmatched junction nucleotides: 6. From the 5' RACE reads, TCRdb called clonotypes with MiXCR, one entry per CDR3 protein. Among 350,000 to 500,000 distinct CDR3 sequences listed, less than 20% were seen once. There are many counts of this clonotype. The sequence came from a man aged 45-65 years in good health. Sequencing input: naive T cells sorted from blood. The chain employs TRBV3-1 and TRBJ2-7; TRBD2 agrees at 11 bases. The CDR3 DNA sequence: TGTGCCAGCAGCCGCGTAGCGGGAGGGCCGTACGAGCAGTACTTC. Protein product: CASSRVAGGPYEQYF.